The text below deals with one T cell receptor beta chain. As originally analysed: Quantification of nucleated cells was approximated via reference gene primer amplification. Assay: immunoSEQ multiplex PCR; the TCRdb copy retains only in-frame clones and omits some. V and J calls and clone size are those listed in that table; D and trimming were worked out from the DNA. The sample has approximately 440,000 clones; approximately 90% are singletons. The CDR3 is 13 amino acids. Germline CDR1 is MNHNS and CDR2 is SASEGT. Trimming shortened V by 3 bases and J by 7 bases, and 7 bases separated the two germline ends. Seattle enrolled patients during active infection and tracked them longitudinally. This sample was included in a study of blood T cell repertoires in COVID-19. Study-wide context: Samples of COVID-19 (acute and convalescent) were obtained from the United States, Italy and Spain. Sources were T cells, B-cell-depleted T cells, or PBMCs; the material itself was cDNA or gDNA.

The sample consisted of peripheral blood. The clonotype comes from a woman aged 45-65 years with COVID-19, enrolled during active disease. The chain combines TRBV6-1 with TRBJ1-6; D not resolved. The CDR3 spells CASSDISNSPLHF. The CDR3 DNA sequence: TGTGCCAGCAGTGATATAAGCAATTCACCCCTCCACTTT.